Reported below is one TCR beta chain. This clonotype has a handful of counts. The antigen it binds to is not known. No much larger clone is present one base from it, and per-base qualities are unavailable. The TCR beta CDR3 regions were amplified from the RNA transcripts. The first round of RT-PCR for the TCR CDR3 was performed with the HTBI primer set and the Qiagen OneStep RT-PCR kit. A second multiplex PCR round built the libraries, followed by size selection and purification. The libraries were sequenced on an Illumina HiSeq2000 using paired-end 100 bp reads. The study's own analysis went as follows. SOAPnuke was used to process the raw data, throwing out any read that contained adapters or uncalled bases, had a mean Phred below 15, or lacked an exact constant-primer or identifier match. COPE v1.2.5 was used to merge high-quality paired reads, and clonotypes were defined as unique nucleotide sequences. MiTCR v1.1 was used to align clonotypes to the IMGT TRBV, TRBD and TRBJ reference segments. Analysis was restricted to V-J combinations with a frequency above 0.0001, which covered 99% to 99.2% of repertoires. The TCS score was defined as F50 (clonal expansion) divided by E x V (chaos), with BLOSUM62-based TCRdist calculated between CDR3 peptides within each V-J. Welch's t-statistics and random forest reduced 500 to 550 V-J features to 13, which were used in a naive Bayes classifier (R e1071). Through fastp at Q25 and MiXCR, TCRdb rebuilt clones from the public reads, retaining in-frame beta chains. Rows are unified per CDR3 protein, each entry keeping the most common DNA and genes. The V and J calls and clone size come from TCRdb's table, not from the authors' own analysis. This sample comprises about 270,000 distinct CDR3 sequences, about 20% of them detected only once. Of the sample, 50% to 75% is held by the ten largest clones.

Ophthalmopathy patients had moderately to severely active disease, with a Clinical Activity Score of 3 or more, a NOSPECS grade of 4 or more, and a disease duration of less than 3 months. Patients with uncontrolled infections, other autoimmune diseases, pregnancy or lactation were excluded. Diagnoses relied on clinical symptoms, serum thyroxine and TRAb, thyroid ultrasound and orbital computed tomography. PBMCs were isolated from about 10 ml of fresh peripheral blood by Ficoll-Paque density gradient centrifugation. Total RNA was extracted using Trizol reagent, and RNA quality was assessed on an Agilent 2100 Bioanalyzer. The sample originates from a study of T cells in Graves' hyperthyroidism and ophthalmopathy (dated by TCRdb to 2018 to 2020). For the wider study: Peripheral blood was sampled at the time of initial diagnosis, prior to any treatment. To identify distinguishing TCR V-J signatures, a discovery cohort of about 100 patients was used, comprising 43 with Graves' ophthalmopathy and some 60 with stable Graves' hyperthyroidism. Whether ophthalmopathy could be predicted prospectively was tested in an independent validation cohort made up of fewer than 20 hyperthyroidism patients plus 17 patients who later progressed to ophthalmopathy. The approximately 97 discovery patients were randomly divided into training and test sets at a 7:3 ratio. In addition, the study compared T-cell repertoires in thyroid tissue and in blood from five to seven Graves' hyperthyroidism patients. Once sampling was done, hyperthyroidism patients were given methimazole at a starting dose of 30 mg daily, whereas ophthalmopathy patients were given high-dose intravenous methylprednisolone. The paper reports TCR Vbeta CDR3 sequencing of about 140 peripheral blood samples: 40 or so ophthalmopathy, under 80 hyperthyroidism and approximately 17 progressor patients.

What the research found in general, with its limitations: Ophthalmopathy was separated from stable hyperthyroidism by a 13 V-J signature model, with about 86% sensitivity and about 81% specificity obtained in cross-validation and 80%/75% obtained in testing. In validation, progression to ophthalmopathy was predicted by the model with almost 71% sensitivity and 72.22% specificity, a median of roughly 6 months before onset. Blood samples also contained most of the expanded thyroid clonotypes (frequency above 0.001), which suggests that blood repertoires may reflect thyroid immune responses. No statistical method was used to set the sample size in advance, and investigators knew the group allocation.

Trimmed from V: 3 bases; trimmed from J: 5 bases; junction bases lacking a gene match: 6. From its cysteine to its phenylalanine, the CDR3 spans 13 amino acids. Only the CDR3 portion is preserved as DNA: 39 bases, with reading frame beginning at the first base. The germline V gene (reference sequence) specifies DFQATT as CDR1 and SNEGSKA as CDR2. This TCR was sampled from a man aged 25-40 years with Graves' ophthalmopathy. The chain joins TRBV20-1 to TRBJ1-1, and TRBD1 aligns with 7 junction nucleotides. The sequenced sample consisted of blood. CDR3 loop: CSARPPGGTEAFF. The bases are TGCAGTGCTAGGCCTCCAGGGGGAACTGAAGCTTTCTTT.